The rows below give T cell receptor beta chains drawn from one sample of a study of blood T cell repertoires in COVID-19. Only in-frame clones appear in the TCRdb table, and some are missing; sequencing was by immunoSEQ multiplex PCR. This sample has some 160,000 clones, with roughly 80% found just once. The source material was peripheral blood. The receptors come from an elderly woman with acute or convalescent COVID-19. Both conserved end residues are part of each CDR3. Fields, in order: clone size, D gene, J gene, V gene, CDR3 protein, CDR3 DNA. A D gene is named only where the DNA matches it firmly. The size field is filled for only some rows; it gives once, few, many or a size class.

- TRBD1 TRBJ2-1 TRBV7-8 CASSTGTANYNEQFF TGTGCCAGCAGCACCGGGACAGCTAACTACAATGAGCAGTTCTTC
- TRBD2 TRBJ2-3 TRBV5-1 CASSLALAGGSDTQYF TGCGCCAGCAGCTTGGCCCTAGCGGGGGGGTCAGATACGCAGTATTTT
- - TRBJ2-7 TRBV7-2 CASSLGTGTYEQYF TGTGCCAGCAGCTTAGGAACAGGTACCTACGAGCAGTACTTC
- TRBD2 TRBJ2-7 TRBV3-1/TRBV3-2 CASSPPGLAAYEQYF TGTGCCAGCAGTCCCCCGGGACTAGCTGCCTACGAGCAGTACTTC
- TRBD1 TRBJ1-1 TRBV3-1/TRBV3-2 CASSPWTGGTEAFF TGTGCCAGCAGCCCATGGACAGGGGGCACTGAAGCTTTCTTT
- - TRBJ2-7 TRBV18 CASSPNRDPYEQYF TGTGCCAGCTCACCAAACAGGGACCCCTACGAGCAGTACTTC
- TRBD1 TRBJ1-5 TRBV10-3 CAISAGTGDQPQHF TGTGCCATCAGTGCCGGGACAGGGGATCAGCCCCAGCATTTT
- TRBD1 TRBJ1-5 TRBV19 CASSDRDSRQPQHF TGTGCCAGTAGTGATCGGGACAGCCGCCAGCCCCAGCATTTT
- - TRBJ1-1 TRBV5-4 CASNPGLNTEAFF TGTGCCAGCAACCCGGGATTGAACACTGAAGCTTTCTTT
- - TRBJ1-3 TRBV7-9 CASSPGLGVTSGNTIYF TGTGCCAGCAGCCCGGGCCTCGGGGTTACCTCTGGAAACACCATATATTTT
- - TRBJ2-3 TRBV21-1 CASSKEEGQDHGSQYF TGTGCCAGCAGCAAAGAAGAGGGACAGGACCATGGGTCGCAGTATTTT
- - TRBJ2-7 TRBV7-8 CASSLELPSEQYF TGTGCCAGCAGCTTAGAACTCCCGAGCGAGCAGTACTTC
- - TRBJ2-7 TRBV29-1 CSVMWAGEGSEQYF TGCAGCGTCATGTGGGCAGGGGAGGGGTCCGAGCAGTACTTC
once TRBD2 TRBJ2-1 TRBV6-6 CASSPLGQWTSGNSYNEQFF TGTGCCAGCAGTCCCCTGGGTCAGTGGACTAGCGGGAACTCCTACAATGAGCAGTTCTTC
- - TRBJ1-3 TRBV30 CAWSPSNTIYF TGTGCCTGGAGTCCTTCCAACACCATATATTTT
- TRBD1 TRBJ2-2 TRBV5-1 CASSYYRGARELFF TGCGCCAGCAGTTACTACAGGGGAGCAAGGGAGCTGTTTTTT